This T cell receptor beta chain comes out of a study of T cell responses to AZD1222 COVID-19 vaccine. Study findings and constraints: Spike-specific TCR breadth rose after two AZD1222 doses, and depth rose as well. Repertoires were obtained only post-peak T cell response.

Profiling relied on immunoSEQ multiplex PCR, and the TCRdb table lists in-frame clones only, not all of them. Of around 140,000 clones listed, around 90% are singletons. The CDR3 is made up of 16 amino acids. V gave up 4 bases and J gave up 6 bases, with 22 bases separating them. CDR1 SGHRS and CDR2 YFSETQ come from the germline V gene. Points on this clone: Its specificity is not known.

This chain connects TRBV5-1 to TRBJ1-1; D is perhaps TRBD1 (6 bases). The clonotype was recovered from an adult who received the AZD1222 COVID-19 vaccine. This specimen was peripheral blood, taken 28 days after the second AZD1222 dose. The CDR3 DNA is TGCGCCAGCAGCGCCAGTTTTCCCAGGGGTGGAGCTGAAGCTTTCTTT. Amino acid sequence: CASSASFPRGGAEAFF.